The 7 T cell receptor beta chains in this list originate from one sample, sequenced in a study of tumor-infiltrating lymphocytes in primary liver carcinoma. For each extraction, RNA and DNA were obtained together from 20-30 mg of unsorted bulk tissue. A primer in the constant region served to generate TCR beta cDNA from approximately 450 ng of total RNA. Library construction for TCR beta comprised three nested multiplex PCR rounds performed with slightly modified ARM-PCR. The two initial PCR rounds, roughly 9 cycles each, used TRBV1-TRBV30 forward and C-beta reverse primers. TCRdb re-called the multiplex PCR reads with MiXCR, one entry per CDR3 protein. The table has about 100,000 distinct CDR3 sequences, about 62% seen once; the top ten hold more than 10%. Sequenced input: liver tumor tissue from sampling region 2. This sample's subset: tumor region T2, inferior pole. All receptors come from a woman in her sixties or seventies with primary liver carcinoma and hepatitis B virus infection.

This clonotype was seen many times. The V gene is TRBV12-3 or TRBV12-4, the J gene TRBJ2-5; 14 positions agree with TRBD2. CDR3 length equals 17 residues. V dropped 6 bases and J dropped 4; count of bases not matched to a gene: 10. CDR3 nucleotide sequence: TGTGCCAGCAGCCTTCAATCCGGGACTAGCGGGAGAGAGACCCAGTACTTC. As protein: CASSLQSGTSGRETQYF.

Points on this clonotype: Without the conserved terminal phenylalanine or tryptophan, this CDR3 likely stems from a read error. The chain has TRBV11-1 and TRBJ2-2; maybe TRBD2 (6 bases). Germline V gene data show CDR1 as SGHAT and CDR2 as FQDESV (reference sequence). V lost 6 bases, J lost 14 bases, and 22 bases lay in between. The CDR3 has 14 residues. CDR3 sequence: CASRPSLDTGGLFI. The CDR3 bases are TGTGCCAGCAGACCGAGTCTTGACACCGGGGGACTGTTTATT.

Points on this clonotype: Its ends do not fully match the called genes, so a read error is possible. The V gene is TRBV6-6, the J gene TRBJ2-5, with TRBD2 matching over 8 bases. Germline loops: CDR1 MNHNY, CDR2 SVGAGI (reference sequence). The CDR3 length is 15 residues. DNA of the CDR3: TGTACCAGCAGTTACCGGGCGGGGGGAGGAGAGACCCAGTACTTC. This codes for CTSSYRAGGGETQYF.

Worth noting for this clonotype: Compared with germline, one end of the junction differs, possibly owing to a read error. V is TRBV7-8 and J is TRBJ2-4; 9 bases line up with TRBD2. Germline CDR1 is SGHVS and CDR2 is FQNEAQ. The CDR3 spans 16 residues. As DNA, the CDR3 is TGTGACAGCAGCTTGTTGGGCGGGAGGGCCGAGAATTTTCAGTACTTC. This translates into CDSSLLGGRAENFQYF. The entire variable domain, with the rest obtained from reference TRBV7-8 and TRBJ2-4, is as follows: GAGVSQSPRYKVAKRGQDVALRCDPISGHVSLFWYQQALGQGPEFLTYFQNEAQLDKSGLPSDRFFAERPEGSVSTLKIQRTQQEDSAVYLCDSSLLGGRAENFQYFGAGTRLSVL.

Remarks on this clonotype: One end of the junction varies from germline; a read error may be responsible. The chain joins TRBV6-1 to TRBJ2-7; 8 bases align to TRBD2. Germline assignment: CDR1 MNHNS and CDR2 SASEGT. The CDR3 sequence is 18 residues long. The CDR3 DNA sequence: TGTGCCAGCAGTGATAGCCTGAAGGGAGCGGCGGGGGGCTATGAGCAGTATTTC. It specifies CASSDSLKGAAGGYEQYF.

This sequence joins TRBV11-2 and TRBJ2-1; D is ambiguous. The CDR3 contains 15 residues. Germline V gene data show CDR1 as SGHAT and CDR2 as FQNNGV. The V gene lost 10 bases and the J gene lost 13 bases, with 29 bases spanning the gap. The CDR3 coding sequence is TGTGCCAACGCCAGAGGAGAGGTGAGTATCGAGACCCAGTTCTTC. Translated, it gives CANARGEVSIETQFF.

This clonotype occurred many times. In nucleotides, the CDR3 is TGCGCCAGCAGCATCAATAGCGGGAGGGGTTATACGCAGTATTTT. Its translation: CASSINSGRGYTQYF. The chain employs TRBV5-1 and TRBJ2-3; 11 nucleotides match TRBD2. V was clipped by 4 bases and J by 7 bases; unmatched bases: 8. The length of the CDR3 is 15 residues. Germline V gene sequence: CDR1 SGHRS, CDR2 YFSETQ.